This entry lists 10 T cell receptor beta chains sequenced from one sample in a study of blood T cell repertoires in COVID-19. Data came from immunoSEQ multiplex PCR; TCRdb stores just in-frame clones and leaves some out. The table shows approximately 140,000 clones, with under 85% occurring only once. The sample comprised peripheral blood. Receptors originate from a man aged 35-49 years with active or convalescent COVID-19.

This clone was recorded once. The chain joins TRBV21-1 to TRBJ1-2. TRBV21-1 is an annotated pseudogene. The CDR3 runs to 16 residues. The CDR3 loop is CASSKGSGKWNYGYTF. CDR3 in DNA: TGTGCCAGCAGCAAAGGGTCGGGGAAATGGAACTATGGCTACACCTTC.

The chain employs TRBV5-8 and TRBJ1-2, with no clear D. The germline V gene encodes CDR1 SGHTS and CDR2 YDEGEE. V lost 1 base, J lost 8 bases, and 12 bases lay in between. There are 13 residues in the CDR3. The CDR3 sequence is CASSLFPVSGYTF. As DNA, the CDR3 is TGTGCCAGCAGCTTGTTTCCAGTATCGGGCTACACCTTC.

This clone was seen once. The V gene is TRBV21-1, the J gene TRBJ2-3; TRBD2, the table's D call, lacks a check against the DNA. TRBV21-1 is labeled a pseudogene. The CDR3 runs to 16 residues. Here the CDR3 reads CASTPAVASRRDTQYF. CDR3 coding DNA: TGTGCCAGCACTCCGGCGGTGGCTAGCCGGAGGGATACGCAGTATTTT.

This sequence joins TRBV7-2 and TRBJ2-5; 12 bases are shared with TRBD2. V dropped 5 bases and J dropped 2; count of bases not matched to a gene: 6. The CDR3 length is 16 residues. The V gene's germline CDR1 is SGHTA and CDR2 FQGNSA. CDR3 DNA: TGTGCCAGCAGCCTATCGACTAGCGGGGGTCAAGAGACCCAGTACTTC. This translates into CASSLSTSGGQETQYF.

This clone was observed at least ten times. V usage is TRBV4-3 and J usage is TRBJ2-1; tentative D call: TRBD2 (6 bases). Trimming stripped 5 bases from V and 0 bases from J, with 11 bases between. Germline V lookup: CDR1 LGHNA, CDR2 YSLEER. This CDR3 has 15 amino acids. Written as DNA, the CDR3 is TGCGCCAGCAGCTTTAGGGAGGACTCCTACAATGAGCAGTTCTTC. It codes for CASSFREDSYNEQFF.

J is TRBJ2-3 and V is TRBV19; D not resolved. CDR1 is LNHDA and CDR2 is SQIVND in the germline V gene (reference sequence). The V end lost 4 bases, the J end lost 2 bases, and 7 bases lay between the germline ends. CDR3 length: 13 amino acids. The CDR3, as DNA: TGTGCCAGTAGTACCAGACTCACAGATACGCAGTATTTT. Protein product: CASSTRLTDTQYF.

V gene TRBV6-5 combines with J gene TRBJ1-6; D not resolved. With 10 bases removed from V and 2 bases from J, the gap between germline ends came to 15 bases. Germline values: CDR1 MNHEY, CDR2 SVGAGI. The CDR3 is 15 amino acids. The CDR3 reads CATVQRGAYNSPLHF. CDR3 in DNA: TGTGCCACCGTGCAGCGCGGGGCCTATAATTCACCCCTCCACTTT.

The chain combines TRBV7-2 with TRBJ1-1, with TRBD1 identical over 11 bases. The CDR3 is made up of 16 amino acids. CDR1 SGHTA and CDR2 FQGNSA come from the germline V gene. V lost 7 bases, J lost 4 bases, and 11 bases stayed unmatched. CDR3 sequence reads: CASTGQGAQGSTEAFF. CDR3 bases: TGTGCCAGCACCGGACAGGGGGCGCAGGGAAGCACTGAAGCTTTCTTT.

The CDR3 bases are TGCAGTCCTACTAGCGGGCACGAGCAGTACTTC. Protein product: CSPTSGHEQYF. The chain combines TRBV20-1 with TRBJ2-7; 9 positions match TRBD2. The CDR3 covers 11 residues. CDR1 is DFQATT, CDR2 SNEGSKA, per germline (reference sequence). V was clipped by 8 bases and J by 5 bases; unmatched bases: 4.

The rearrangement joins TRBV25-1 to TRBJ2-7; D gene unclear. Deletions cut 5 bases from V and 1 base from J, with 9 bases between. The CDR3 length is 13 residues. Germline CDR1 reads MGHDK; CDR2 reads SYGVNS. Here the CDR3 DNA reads TGTGCCAGCAGTATGCAGACTTCCTACGAGCAGTACTTC. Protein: CASSMQTSYEQYF.